This T cell receptor (beta chain) stems from a study of cytomegalovirus exposure and HLA in healthy donors. Comments on this clone: Its antigen is unidentified.

Study observations and caveats: Most TCR sequences were seen very rarely across donors, but some public TCRs occurred in many.

Primers included in the PCR were 60 Vbeta and 13 Jbeta primers. Only in-frame clones appear in the TCRdb table, and some are missing; sequencing was by immunoSEQ multiplex PCR. The sample has about 130,000 clones; 65% to 80% are singletons. Sequencing input: PBMCs. The origin of this receptor is a man aged 35 to 55 in good health and CMV-seropositive.

The CDR3 region has the DNA TGTGCCAGCAGCTTAGATGGTGGGGAGTCTGATGAGCAGTTCTTC. Encoded protein: CASSLDGGESDEQFF. The rearrangement links TRBV11-3 to TRBJ2-1; D might be TRBD2 (5 bases). The germline V gene encodes CDR1 SGHNT and CDR2 YENEEA. The CDR3 is made up of 15 amino acids. V was pared by 0 bases and J by 8 bases, with 14 bases between.